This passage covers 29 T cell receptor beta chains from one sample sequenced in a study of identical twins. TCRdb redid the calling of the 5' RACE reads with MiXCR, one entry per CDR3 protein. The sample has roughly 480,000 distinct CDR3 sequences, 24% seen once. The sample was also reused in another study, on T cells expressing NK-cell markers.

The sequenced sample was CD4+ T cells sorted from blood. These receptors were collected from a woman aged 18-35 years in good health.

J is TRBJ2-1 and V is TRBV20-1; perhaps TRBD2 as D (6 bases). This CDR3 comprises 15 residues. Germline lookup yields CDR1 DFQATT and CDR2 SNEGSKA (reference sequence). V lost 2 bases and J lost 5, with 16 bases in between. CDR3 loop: CSARRAWDLNNEQFF. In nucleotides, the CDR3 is TGCAGTGCTAGAAGGGCCTGGGACTTAAACAATGAGCAGTTCTTC.

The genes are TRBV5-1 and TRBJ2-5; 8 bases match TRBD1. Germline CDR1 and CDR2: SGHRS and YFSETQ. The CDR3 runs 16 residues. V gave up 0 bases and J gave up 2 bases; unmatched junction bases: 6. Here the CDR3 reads CASSLAQGGRQETQYF. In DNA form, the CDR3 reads TGCGCCAGCAGCTTGGCACAGGGGGGCCGTCAAGAGACCCAGTACTTC. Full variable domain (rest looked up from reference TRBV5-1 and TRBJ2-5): KAGVTQTPRYLIKTRGQQVTLSCSPISGHRSVSWYQQTPGQGLQFLFEYFSETQRNKGNFPGRFSGRQFSNSRSEMNVSTLELGDSALYLCASSLAQGGRQETQYFGPGTRLLVL.

The CDR3 loop is CASSEVTLKETQYF. Here the CDR3 DNA reads TGTGCCAGCAGTGAAGTTACGCTCAAAGAGACCCAGTACTTC. This chain connects TRBV6-1 to TRBJ2-5; D gene uncertain. Trimming left V 1 base short and J 3 bases short, with 9 bases between. This CDR3 comprises 14 residues. Per germline, CDR1 MNHNS and CDR2 SASEGT.

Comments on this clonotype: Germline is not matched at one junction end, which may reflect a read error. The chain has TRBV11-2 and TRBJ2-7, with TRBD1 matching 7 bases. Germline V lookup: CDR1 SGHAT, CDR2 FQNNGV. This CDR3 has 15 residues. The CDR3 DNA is TGTGCCAGCAGTTTAGGACCGGGACAGTACTACGAGCAGTACTTC. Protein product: CASSLGPGQYYEQYF.

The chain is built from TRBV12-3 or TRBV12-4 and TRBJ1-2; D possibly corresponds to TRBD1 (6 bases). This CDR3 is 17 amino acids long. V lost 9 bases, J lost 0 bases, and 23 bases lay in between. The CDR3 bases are TGTGCCAGACAGGGCATCCTCAAACCCTTAGCTAACTATGGCTACACCTTC. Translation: CARQGILKPLANYGYTF.

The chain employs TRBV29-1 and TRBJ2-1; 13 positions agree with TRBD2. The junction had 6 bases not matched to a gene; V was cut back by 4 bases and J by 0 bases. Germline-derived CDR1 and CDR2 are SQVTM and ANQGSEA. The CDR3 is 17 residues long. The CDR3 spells CSVGGTSGTSSYNEQFF. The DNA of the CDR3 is TGCAGCGTTGGTGGGACTAGCGGGACCAGCTCCTACAATGAGCAGTTCTTC.

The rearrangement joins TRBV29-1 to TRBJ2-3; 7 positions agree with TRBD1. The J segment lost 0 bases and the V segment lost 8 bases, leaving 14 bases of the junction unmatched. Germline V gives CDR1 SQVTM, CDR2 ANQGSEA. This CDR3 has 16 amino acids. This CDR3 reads CSISTGKGSSTDTQYF. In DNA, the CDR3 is TGCAGCATTTCGACAGGGAAGGGGTCTAGCACAGATACGCAGTATTTT.

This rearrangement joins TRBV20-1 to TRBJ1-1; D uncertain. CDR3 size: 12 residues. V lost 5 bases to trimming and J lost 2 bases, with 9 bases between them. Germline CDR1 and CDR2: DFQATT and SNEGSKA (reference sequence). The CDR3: CSAAAPNTEAFF. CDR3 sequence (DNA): TGCAGTGCTGCAGCGCCAAACACTGAAGCTTTCTTT.

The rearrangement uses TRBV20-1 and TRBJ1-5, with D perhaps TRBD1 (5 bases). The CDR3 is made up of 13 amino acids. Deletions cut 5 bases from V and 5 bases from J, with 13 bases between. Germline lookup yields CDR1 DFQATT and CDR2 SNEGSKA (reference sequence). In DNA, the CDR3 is TGCAGTGCTGGAGGGGTGAGGGATCAGCCCCAGCATTTT. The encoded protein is CSAGGVRDQPQHF.

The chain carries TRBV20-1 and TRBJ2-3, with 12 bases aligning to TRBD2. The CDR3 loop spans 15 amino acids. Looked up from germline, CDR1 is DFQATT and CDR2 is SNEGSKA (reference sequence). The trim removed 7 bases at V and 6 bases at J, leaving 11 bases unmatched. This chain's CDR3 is CSVVASGGASDTQYF. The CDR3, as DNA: TGCAGTGTGGTGGCTAGCGGGGGGGCCTCTGATACGCAGTATTTT.

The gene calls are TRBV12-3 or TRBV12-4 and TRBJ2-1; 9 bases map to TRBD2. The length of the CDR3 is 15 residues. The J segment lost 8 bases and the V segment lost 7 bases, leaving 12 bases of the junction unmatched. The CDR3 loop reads CASMLAGLAMDEQFF. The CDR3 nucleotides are TGTGCCAGCATGCTTGCCGGACTAGCGATGGATGAGCAGTTCTTC.

CDR3 protein: CASSIRGPGELFF. For the CDR3, the DNA is TGTGCCAGTAGTATCAGGGGCCCCGGGGAGCTGTTTTTT. This chain uses TRBV19 with TRBJ2-2; TRBD1 might be the D (6 bases). This CDR3 is built from 13 residues. Per the germline V gene, CDR1 is LNHDA and CDR2 is SQIVND (reference sequence). V was clipped by 3 bases and J by 6 bases, with 8 bases between them.

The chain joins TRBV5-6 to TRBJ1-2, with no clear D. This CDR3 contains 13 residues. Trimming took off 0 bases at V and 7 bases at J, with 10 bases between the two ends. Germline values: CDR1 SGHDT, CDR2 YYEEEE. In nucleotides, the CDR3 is TGTGCCAGCAGCTTGGCAGGTGGAGGTGGCTACACCTTC. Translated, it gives CASSLAGGGGYTF.

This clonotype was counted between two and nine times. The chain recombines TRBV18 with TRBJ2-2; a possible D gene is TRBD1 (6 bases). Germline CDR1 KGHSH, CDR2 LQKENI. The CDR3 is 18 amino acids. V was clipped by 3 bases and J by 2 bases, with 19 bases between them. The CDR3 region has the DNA TGTGCCAGCTCACCGAACACAGGGCCTCGCTCTAACACCGGGGAGCTGTTTTTT. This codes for CASSPNTGPRSNTGELFF.

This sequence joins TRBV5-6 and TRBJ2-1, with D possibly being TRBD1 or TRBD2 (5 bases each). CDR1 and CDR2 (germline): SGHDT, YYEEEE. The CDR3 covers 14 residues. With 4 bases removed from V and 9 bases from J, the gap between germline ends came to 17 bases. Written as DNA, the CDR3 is TGTGCCAGCAGCCTGGGGGATAGGGTTAGTGAGCAGTTCTTC. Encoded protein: CASSLGDRVSEQFF.

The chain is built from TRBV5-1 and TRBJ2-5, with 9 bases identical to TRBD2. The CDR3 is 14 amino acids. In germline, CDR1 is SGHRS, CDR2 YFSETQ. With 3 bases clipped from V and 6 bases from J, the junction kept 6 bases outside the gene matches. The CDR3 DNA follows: TGCGCCAGCAGCTCCCGGACTAGCGAAAAGACCCAGTACTTC. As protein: CASSSRTSEKTQYF.

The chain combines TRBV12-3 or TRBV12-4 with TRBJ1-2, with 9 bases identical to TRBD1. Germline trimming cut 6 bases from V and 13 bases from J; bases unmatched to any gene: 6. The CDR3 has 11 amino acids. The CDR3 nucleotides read TGTGCCAGCAGGACACAGGGGGCCGGCACCTTC. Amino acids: CASRTQGAGTF.

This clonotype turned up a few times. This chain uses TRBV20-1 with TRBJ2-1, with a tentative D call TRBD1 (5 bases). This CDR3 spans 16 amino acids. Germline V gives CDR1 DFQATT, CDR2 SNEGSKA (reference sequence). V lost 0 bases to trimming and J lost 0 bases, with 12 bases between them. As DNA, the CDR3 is TGCAGTGCTAGAGATTGGGGCCCCAGCTCCTACAATGAGCAGTTCTTC. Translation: CSARDWGPSSYNEQFF.

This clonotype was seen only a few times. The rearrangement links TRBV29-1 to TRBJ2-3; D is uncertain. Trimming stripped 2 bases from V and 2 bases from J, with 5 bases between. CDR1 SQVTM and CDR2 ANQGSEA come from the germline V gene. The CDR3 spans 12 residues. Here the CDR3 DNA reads TGCAGCGTTGAACAGCCCACAGATACGCAGTATTTT. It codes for CSVEQPTDTQYF.

CDR3 nucleotide sequence: TGTGCCAGCAGCAGGATTCTAGCGGGAGGGCCGTTGGGCGAGCAGTACTTC. Translating it yields CASSRILAGGPLGEQYF. V is TRBV7-2 and J is TRBJ2-7; TRBD2 aligns across 12 bases. V dropped 5 bases and J dropped 6; count of bases not matched to a gene: 14. Per germline, CDR1 SGHTA and CDR2 FQGNSA. The CDR3 runs 17 residues. Complete variable domain (other parts from reference TRBV7-2 and TRBJ2-7): GAGVSQSPSNKVTEKGKDVELRCDPISGHTALYWYRQSLGQGLEFLIYFQGNSAPDKSGLPSDRFSAERTGGSVSTLTIQRTQQEDSAVYLCASSRILAGGPLGEQYFGPGTRLTVT.

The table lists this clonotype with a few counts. CDR3 bases: TGCGCCAGCAGCGGCCGGGATTCAGATACGCAGTATTTT. Translated, it gives CASSGRDSDTQYF. The J gene is TRBJ2-3, the V gene TRBV5-1; possible D gene TRBD2, 5 bases. In germline, CDR1 is SGHRS, CDR2 YFSETQ. V shed 4 bases and J shed 4 bases, with 10 bases lying between them. The CDR3 is 13 residues long.

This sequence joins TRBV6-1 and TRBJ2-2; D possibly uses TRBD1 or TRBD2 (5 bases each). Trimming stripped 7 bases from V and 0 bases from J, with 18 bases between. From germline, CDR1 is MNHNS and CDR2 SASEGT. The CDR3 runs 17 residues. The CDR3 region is CASKRFRGVANTGELFF. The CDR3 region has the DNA TGTGCCAGCAAACGTTTTAGAGGGGTCGCGAACACCGGGGAGCTGTTTTTT.

The CDR3 reads CSANGQGWYSTDTQYF. CDR3 sequence (DNA): TGCAGTGCTAACGGACAGGGGTGGTACAGCACAGATACGCAGTATTTT. This chain uses TRBV20-1 with TRBJ2-3, with 9 bases matching TRBD1. The V gene end was trimmed by 4 bases and the J gene end by 0 bases; junction bases not matched to a gene: 8. CDR3 length: 16 residues. Germline lookup yields CDR1 DFQATT and CDR2 SNEGSKA (reference sequence).

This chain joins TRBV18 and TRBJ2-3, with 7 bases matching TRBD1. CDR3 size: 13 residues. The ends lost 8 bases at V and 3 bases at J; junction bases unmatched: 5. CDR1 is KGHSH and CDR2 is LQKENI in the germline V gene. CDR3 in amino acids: CASLEGATDTQYF. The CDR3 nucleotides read TGTGCCAGCCTCGAGGGGGCTACAGATACGCAGTATTTT.

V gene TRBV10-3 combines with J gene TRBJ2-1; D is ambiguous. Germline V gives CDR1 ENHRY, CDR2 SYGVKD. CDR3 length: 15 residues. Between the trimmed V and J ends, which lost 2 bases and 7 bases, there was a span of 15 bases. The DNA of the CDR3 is TGTGCCATCAGTGAGCCGTCGCGCAGCCCGAATGAGCAGTTCTTC. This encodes CAISEPSRSPNEQFF.

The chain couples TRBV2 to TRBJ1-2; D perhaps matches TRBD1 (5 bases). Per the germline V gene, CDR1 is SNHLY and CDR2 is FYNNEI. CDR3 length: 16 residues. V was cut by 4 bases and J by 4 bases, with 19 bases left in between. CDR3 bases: TGTGCCAGCAGTGGCGACTCCACTGGGGCTTCCTATGGCTACACCTTC. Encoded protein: CASSGDSTGASYGYTF.

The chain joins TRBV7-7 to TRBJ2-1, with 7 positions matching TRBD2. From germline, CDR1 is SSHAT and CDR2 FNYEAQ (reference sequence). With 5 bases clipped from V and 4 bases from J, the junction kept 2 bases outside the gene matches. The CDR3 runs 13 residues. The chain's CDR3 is CASSREEYNEQFF. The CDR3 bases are TGTGCCAGCAGCCGGGAGGAGTACAATGAGCAGTTCTTC. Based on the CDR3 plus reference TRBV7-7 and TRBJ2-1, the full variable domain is GAGVSQSPRYKVTKRGQDVTLRCDPISSHATLYWYQQALGQGPEFLTYFNYEAQPDKSGLPSDRFSAERPEGSISTLTIQRTEQRDSAMYRCASSREEYNEQFFGPGTRLTVL.

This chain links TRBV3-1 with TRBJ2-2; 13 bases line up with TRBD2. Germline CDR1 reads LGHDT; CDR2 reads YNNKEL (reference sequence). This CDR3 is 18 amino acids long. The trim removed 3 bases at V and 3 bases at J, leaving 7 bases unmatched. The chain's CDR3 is CASSQAGTSGTHTGELFF. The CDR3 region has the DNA TGTGCCAGCAGCCAGGCCGGGACTAGCGGGACACACACCGGGGAGCTGTTTTTT.

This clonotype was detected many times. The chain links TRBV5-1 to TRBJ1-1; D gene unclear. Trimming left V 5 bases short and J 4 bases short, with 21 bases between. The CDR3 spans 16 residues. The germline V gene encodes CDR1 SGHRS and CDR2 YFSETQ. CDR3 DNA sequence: TGCGCCAGCAGTCCTTATCGGGCCAGTACTACCACTGAAGCTTTCTTT. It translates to CASSPYRASTTTEAFF.